This T cell receptor (beta chain) stems from a study of T cell changes during pregnancy in multiple sclerosis. This table comes from immunoSEQ multiplex PCR, and its TCRdb copy is limited to in-frame clones, with some not included. The top ten clones hold over 4.5% of a sample with some 20,000 clones, over 80% of them seen once. The V gene's germline CDR1 is LGHNA and CDR2 YSLEER. With V trimmed by 0 bases and J by 7 bases, 8 bases remained unmatched. The CDR3 is 15 residues long. The source of this sequence is a female donor in good health, enrolled as a control in a pregnancy study. The sequences come from CD8+ T cells from peripheral blood mononuclear cells, collected after pregnancy. The V call is TRBV4-3, the J call TRBJ1-2; 7 nucleotides agree with TRBD1. CDR3 residues: CASSQDGGRGAGYTF. CDR3 DNA: TGCGCCAGCAGCCAAGATGGGGGCAGGGGGGCTGGCTACACCTTC.